This T cell receptor (beta chain) was captured in a study of T cells in Graves' hyperthyroidism and ophthalmopathy. General study points: Researchers found most expanded thyroid clonotypes above 0.001 in blood as well. The authors' 13 V-J model separated ophthalmopathy from stable hyperthyroidism.

The study enrolled patients aged 18 to 65 with newly diagnosed hyperthyroidism of under 2 months' duration. Criteria for exclusion of patients were uncontrolled infection, other autoimmune disease, pregnancy or lactation. This CDR3 region has 15 residues. Germline V gene lookup returns CDR1 SQVTM and CDR2 ANQGSEA. V lost 7 bases and J 2 bases, leaving 19 bases between the germline ends. Using RNA transcripts as the source, TCR beta CDR3 regions were amplified. Using the HTBI primer set, a first-round RT-PCR was run on the TCR CDR3. In TCRdb, the multiplex PCR reads were re-called with MiXCR into one record per CDR3 protein. Of some 600,000 distinct CDR3 sequences in the sample, about 45% were seen once. A word on this clonotype: Its antigen is not identified.

The rearrangement joins TRBV29-1 to TRBJ2-3, with D possibly being TRBD1 (6 bases). What was sequenced was peripheral blood or thyroid tissue (not recorded which). The sequence was obtained from a young woman with Graves' hyperthyroidism. DNA of the CDR3: TGCAGCGCCCCAAAGTCACAGGGCTTCACAGATACGCAGTATTTT. It codes for CSAPKSQGFTDTQYF.